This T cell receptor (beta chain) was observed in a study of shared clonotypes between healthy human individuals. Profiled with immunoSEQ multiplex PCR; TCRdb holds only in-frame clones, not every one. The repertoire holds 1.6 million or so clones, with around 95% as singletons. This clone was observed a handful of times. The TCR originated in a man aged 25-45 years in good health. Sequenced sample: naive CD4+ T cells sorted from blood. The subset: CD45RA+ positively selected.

Here the CDR3 reads CASSLDYGGVGYTF. The DNA of the CDR3 is TGTGCCAGCAGCTTAGACTACGGGGGGGTCGGCTACACCTTC. The V call is TRBV11-2, the J call TRBJ1-2, with a possible D match to TRBD1 (5 bases). The CDR3 runs 14 residues. Germline lookup yields CDR1 SGHAT and CDR2 FQNNGV. Trimming cost V 0 bases and J 8 bases, with 13 bases left between them.